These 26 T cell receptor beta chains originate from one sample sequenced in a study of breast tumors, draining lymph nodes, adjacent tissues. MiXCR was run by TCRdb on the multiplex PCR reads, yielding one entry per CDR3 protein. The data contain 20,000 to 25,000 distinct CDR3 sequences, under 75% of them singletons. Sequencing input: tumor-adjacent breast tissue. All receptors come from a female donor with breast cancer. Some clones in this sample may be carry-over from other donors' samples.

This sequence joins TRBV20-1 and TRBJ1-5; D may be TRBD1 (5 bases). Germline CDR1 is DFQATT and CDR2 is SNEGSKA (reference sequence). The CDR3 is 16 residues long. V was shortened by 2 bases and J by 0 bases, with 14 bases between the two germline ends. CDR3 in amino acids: CSARRDGVSSNQPQHF. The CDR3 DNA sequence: TGCAGTGCTAGAAGGGACGGAGTATCTAGCAATCAGCCCCAGCATTTT.

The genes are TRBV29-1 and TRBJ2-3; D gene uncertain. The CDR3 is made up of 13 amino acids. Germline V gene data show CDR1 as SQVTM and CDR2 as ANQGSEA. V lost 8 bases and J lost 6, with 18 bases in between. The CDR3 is CSPVLGVGDTQYF. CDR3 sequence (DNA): TGCAGCCCTGTACTCGGAGTCGGTGATACGCAGTATTTT.

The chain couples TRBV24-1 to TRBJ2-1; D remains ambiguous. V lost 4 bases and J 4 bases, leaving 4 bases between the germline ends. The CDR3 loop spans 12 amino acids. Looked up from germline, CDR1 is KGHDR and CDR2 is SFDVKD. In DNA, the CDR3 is TGTGCCACCAGTGACTCGTACAATGAGCAGTTCTTC. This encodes CATSDSYNEQFF.

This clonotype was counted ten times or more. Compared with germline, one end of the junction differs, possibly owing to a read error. The CDR3: CASSHSMTSGDRAYEQYF. In nucleotides, the CDR3 is TGTGCCAGCAGTCACTCGATGACCTCGGGAGACAGAGCCTACGAGCAGTACTTC. The rearrangement joins TRBV6-5 to TRBJ2-7, with D perhaps matching TRBD2 (6 bases). The CDR3 is 18 amino acids. Germline-derived CDR1 and CDR2 are MNHEY and SVGAGI.

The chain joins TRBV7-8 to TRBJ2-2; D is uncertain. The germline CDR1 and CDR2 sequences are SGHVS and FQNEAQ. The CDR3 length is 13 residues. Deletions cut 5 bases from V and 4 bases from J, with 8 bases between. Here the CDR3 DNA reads TGTGCCAGCAGCCCCCAGCCCACCGGGGAGCTGTTTTTT. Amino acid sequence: CASSPQPTGELFF.

DNA for the CDR3: TGTGCCAGCAGCCAAGGGGCCGGGAATACGCAGTATTTT. It encodes CASSQGAGNTQYF. This rearrangement joins TRBV14 to TRBJ2-3; the D gene is possibly TRBD2 (5 bases). The CDR3 runs 13 residues. V lost 1 base, J lost 7 bases, and 9 bases lay in between. The germline gives CDR1 SGHDN, CDR2 FVKESK.

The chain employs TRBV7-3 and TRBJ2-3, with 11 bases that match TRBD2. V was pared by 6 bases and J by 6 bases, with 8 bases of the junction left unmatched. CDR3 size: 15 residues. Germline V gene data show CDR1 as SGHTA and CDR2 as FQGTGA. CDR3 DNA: TGTGCCAGCAGTTTCGGGACTAGCGGACGGGATACGCAGTATTTT. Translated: CASSFGTSGRDTQYF.

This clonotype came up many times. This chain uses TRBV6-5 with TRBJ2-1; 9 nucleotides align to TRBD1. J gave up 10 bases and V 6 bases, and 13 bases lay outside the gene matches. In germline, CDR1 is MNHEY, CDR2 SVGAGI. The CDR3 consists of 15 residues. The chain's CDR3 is CASSPWTGEYREQFF. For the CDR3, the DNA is TGTGCCAGCAGCCCCTGGACAGGGGAGTATAGGGAGCAGTTCTTC.

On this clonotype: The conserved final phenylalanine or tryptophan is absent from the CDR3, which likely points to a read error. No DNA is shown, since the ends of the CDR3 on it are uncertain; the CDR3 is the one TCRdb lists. CDR3 sequence: CANYEQYL. This chain joins TRBV24-1 and TRBJ2-7. The CDR3 is made up of 8 amino acids, end residues included. The germline CDR1 and CDR2 sequences are KGHDR and SFDVKD.

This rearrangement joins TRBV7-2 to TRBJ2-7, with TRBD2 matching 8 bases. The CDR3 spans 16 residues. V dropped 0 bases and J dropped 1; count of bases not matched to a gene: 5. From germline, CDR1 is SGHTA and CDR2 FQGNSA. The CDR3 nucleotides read TGTGCCAGCAGCTTAGCGCATACTAGCGGATCCTACGAGCAGTACTTC. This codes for CASSLAHTSGSYEQYF.

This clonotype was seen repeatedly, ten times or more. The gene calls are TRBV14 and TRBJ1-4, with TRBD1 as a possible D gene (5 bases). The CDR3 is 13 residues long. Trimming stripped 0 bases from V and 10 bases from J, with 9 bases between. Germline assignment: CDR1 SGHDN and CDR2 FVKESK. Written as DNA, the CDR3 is TGTGCCAGCAGCCAAGATACGGGGGGAAAACTGTTTTTT. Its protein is CASSQDTGGKLFF.

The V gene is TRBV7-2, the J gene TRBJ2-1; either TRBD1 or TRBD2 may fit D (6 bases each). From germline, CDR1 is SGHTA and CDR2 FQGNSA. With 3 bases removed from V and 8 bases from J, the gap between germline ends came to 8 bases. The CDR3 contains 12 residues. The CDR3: CASSFGGDEQFF. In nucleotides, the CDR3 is TGTGCCAGCAGCTTCGGGGGCGATGAGCAGTTCTTC.

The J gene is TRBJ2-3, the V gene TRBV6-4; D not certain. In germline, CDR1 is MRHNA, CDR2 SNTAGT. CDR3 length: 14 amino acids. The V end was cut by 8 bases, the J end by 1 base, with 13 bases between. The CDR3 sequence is CASGLGDGTDTQYF. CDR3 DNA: TGTGCCAGCGGGCTGGGCGACGGCACAGATACGCAGTATTTT.

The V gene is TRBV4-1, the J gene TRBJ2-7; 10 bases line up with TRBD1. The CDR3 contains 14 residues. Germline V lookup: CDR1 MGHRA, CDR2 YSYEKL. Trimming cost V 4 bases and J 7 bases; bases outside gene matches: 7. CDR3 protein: CASSLRQGAKEQYF. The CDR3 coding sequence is TGCGCCAGCAGCCTACGACAGGGGGCGAAGGAGCAGTACTTC.

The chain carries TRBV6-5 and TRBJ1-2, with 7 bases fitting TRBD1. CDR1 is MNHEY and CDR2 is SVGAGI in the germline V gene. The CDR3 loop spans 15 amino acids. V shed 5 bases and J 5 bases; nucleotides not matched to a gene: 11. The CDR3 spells CASSQDRDRRYGYTF. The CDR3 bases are TGTGCCAGCAGTCAAGACCGGGACAGACGATATGGCTACACCTTC.

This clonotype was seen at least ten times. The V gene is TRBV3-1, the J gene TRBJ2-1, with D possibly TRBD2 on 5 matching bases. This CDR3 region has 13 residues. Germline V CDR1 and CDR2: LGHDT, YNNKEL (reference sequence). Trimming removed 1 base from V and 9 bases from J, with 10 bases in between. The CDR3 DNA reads TGTGCCAGCAGCCAAGCTATTCGGGGTGAGCAGTTCTTC. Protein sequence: CASSQAIRGEQFF.

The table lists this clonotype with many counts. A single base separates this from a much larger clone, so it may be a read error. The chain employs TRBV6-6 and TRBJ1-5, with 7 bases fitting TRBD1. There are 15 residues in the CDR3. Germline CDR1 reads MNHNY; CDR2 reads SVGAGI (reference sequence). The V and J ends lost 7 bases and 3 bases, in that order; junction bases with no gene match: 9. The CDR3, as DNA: TGTGCCAGCACCCTTGGGACAGCTAACAATCAGCCCCAGCATTTT. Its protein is CASTLGTANNQPQHF.

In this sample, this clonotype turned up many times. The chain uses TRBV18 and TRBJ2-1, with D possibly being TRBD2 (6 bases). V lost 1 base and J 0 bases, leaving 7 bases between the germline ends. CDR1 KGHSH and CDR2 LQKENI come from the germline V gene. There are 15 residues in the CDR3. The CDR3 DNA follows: TGTGCCAGCTCACCACAGGGAGGCTCCTACAATGAGCAGTTCTTC. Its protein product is CASSPQGGSYNEQFF. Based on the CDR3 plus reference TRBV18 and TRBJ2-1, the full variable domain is NAGVMQNPRHLVRRRGQEARLRCSPMKGHSHVYWYRQLPEEGLKFMVYLQKENIIDESGMPKERFSAEFPKEGPSILRIQQVVRGDSAAYFCASSPQGGSYNEQFFGPGTRLTVL.

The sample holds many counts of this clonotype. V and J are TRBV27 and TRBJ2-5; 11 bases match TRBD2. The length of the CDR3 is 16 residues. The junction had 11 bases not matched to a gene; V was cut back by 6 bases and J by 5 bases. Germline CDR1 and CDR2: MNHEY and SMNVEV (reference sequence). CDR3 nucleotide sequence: TGTGCCAGCAGCTTTAGCGGGAGGGCCTTCTCTGAGACCCAGTACTTC. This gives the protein CASSFSGRAFSETQYF.

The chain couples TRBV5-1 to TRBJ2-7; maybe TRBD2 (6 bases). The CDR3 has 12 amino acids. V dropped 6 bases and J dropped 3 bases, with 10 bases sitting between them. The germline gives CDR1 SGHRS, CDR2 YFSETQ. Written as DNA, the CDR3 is TGCGCCAGCAATGGGGACTTCTACGAGCAGTACTTC. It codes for CASNGDFYEQYF.

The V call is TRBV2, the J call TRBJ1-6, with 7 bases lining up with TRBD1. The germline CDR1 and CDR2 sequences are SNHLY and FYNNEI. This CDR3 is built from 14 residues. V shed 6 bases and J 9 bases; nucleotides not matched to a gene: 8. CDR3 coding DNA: TGTGCCAGCAGGTCGACAGGGATTGGTTCACCCCTCCACTTT. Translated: CASRSTGIGSPLHF.

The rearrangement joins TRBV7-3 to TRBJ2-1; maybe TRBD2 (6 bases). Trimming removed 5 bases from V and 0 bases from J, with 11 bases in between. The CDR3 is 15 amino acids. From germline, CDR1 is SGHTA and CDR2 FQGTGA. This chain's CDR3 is CASSIAVSSYNEQFF. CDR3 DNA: TGTGCCAGCAGCATAGCGGTGAGCTCCTACAATGAGCAGTTCTTC. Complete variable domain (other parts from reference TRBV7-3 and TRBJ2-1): GAGVSQTPSNKVTEKGKYVELRCDPISGHTALYWYRQSLGQGPEFLIYFQGTGAADDSGLPNDRFFAVRPEGSVSTLKIQRTERGDSAVYLCASSIAVSSYNEQFFGPGTRLTVL.

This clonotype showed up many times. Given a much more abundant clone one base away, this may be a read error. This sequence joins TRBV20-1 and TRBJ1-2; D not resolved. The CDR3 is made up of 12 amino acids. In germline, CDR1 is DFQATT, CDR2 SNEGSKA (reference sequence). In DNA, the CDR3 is TGCAGTGCTAGAGAGGAGGGAGAGGGCTCCACCTTC. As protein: CSAREEGEGSTF.

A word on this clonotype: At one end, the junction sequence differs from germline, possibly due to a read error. The CDR3 protein is CARQVYNEQFF. CDR3 nucleotides: TGTGCCAGACAGGTATACAATGAGCAGTTCTTC. The rearrangement joins TRBV5-1 to TRBJ2-1; D might be TRBD1 (6 bases). The CDR3 extends over 11 amino acids. Germline V lookup: CDR1 SGHRS, CDR2 YFSETQ.

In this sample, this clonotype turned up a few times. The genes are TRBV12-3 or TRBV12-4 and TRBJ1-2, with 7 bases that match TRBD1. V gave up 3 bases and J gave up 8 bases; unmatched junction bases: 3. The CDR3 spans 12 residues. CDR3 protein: CASSLRDSGYTF. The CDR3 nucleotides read TGTGCCAGCAGTTTGAGGGACAGCGGCTACACCTTC.

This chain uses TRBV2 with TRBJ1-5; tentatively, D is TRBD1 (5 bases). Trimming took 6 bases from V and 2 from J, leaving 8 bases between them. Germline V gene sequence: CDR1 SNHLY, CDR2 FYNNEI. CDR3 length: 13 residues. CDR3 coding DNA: TGTGCCAGCAGAGGGGATGGCAATCAGCCCCAGCATTTT. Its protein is CASRGDGNQPQHF.